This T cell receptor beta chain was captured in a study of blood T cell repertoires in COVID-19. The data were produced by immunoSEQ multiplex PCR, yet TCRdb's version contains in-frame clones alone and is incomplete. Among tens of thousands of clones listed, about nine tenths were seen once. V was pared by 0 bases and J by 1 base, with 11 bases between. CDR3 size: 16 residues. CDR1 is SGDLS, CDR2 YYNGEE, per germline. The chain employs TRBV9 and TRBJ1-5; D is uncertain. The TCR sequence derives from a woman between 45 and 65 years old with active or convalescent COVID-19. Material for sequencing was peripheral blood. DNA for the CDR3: TGTGCCAGCAGCGTAGAGGCGGGTAGGAGCAATCAGCCCCAGCATTTT. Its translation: CASSVEAGRSNQPQHF.